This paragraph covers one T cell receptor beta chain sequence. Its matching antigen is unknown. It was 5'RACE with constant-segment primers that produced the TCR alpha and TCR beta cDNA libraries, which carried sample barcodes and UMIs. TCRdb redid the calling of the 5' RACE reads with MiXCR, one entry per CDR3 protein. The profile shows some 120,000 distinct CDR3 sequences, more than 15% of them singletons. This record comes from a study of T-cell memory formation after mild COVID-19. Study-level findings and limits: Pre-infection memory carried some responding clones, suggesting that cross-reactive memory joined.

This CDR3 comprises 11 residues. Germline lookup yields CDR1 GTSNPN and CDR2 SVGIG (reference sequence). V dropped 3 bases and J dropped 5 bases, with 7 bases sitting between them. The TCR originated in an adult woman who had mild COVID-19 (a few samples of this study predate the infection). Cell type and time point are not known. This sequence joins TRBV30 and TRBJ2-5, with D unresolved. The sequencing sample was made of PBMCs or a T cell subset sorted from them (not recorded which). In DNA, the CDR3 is TGTGCCTGGAGCGGGCGGGAGACCCAGTACTTC. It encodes CAWSGRETQYF.